This passage covers 27 T cell receptor beta chains from one sample sequenced in a study of blood T cell repertoires in COVID-19. The table came from immunoSEQ multiplex PCR; TCRdb's copy has only in-frame clones and leaves some out. The sample includes roughly 280,000 clones, around 91% of them seen just once. Sequencing used PBMCs or T cells enriched from blood (not recorded which). The receptor source for this set is a woman younger than 30 who had recovered from COVID-19.

The V call is TRBV24-1, the J call TRBJ2-7; a weak D match, TRBD2 (6 bases). Trimming left V 2 bases short and J 4 bases short, with 8 bases between. The CDR3 has 13 amino acids. Per germline, CDR1 KGHDR and CDR2 SFDVKD. The CDR3 here is CATSDSGLYEQYF. The DNA for the CDR3 is TGTGCCACCAGTGATTCCGGACTATACGAGCAGTACTTC.

The chain employs TRBV4-1 and TRBJ1-1; no reliable D call. The V and J ends lost 2 bases and 1 base respectively, with 11 bases between them. Germline V gene lookup returns CDR1 MGHRA and CDR2 YSYEKL. The CDR3 has 15 residues. In DNA form, the CDR3 reads TGCGCCAGCAGCCAACTAAGCGTAGGGAACACTGAAGCTTTCTTT. Encoded protein: CASSQLSVGNTEAFF.

The chain joins TRBV5-6 to TRBJ1-2; D possibly corresponds to TRBD1 (5 bases). Germline assignment: CDR1 SGHDT and CDR2 YYEEEE. The CDR3 is 14 amino acids. V was cut by 7 bases and J by 5 bases, with 18 bases left in between. The CDR3 is CASSRRGIGYGYTF. DNA for the CDR3: TGTGCCAGCTCGAGACGGGGGATAGGGTATGGCTACACCTTC.

The V gene is TRBV19, the J gene TRBJ1-5, with a weak D call TRBD1 (5 bases). Germline values: CDR1 LNHDA, CDR2 SQIVND (reference sequence). Trimming removed 5 bases from V and 0 bases from J, with 11 bases in between. The CDR3 is 15 amino acids. The CDR3 here is CASSSDRDSNQPQHF. For the CDR3, the DNA is TGTGCCAGTAGTTCAGACAGAGATAGCAATCAGCCCCAGCATTTT.

J is TRBJ1-1 and V is TRBV7-9, with 7 bases matching TRBD1. This CDR3 is 15 amino acids long. Unmatched junction bases numbered 8, after V lost 2 bases and J lost 5 bases. CDR1 and CDR2 from the germline V gene are SEHNR and FQNEAQ (reference sequence). In DNA, the CDR3 is TGTGCCAGCAGCTTACTGACAGGGCTTAAAACTGAAGCTTTCTTT. Residues: CASSLLTGLKTEAFF.

The chain joins TRBV30 to TRBJ2-5, with 7 nucleotides matching TRBD1. The V segment lost 2 bases and the J segment 4 bases; nucleotides outside the gene matches: 4. The CDR3 sequence is 13 residues long. Germline CDR1 is GTSNPN and CDR2 is SVGIG (reference sequence). CDR3 sequence reads: CAWSNTGAETQYF. CDR3 DNA sequence: TGTGCCTGGAGTAACACAGGGGCAGAGACCCAGTACTTC.

This clone was detected only once. This chain joins TRBV4-1 and TRBJ2-1; 12 nucleotides match TRBD2. CDR3 length: 17 amino acids. The V and J ends lost 1 base and 5 bases, in that order; junction bases with no gene match: 6. Germline V gene sequence: CDR1 MGHRA, CDR2 YSYEKL. The CDR3 sequence is CASSQVTSGGLHNEQFF. CDR3 DNA sequence: TGCGCCAGCAGCCAAGTAACTAGCGGGGGGCTACACAATGAGCAGTTCTTC.

The genes are TRBV25-1 and TRBJ1-2; tentative D call: TRBD1 (5 bases). V lost 6 bases to trimming and J lost 4 bases, with 12 bases between them. The CDR3 spans 13 residues. Germline V lookup: CDR1 MGHDK, CDR2 SYGVNS. The CDR3 nucleotides are TGTGCCAGCAGGATGGAGGGGTCCTATGGCTACACCTTC. It codes for CASRMEGSYGYTF.

This clone was counted at least ten times. The chain combines TRBV10-2 with TRBJ2-2; 10 bases line up with TRBD2. V dropped 5 bases and J dropped 4; count of bases not matched to a gene: 10. The CDR3 length is 17 residues. Germline CDR1 WSHSY, CDR2 SAAADI. Here the CDR3 DNA reads TGCGCCAGCAGTCGGTTTAGCGGGGGGCTGGGCACCGGGGAGCTGTTTTTT. Its translation: CASSRFSGGLGTGELFF.

The chain is built from TRBV27 and TRBJ1-2; a weak D match, TRBD1 (6 bases). Germline V gene lookup returns CDR1 MNHEY and CDR2 SMNVEV (reference sequence). With 5 bases removed from V and 8 bases from J, the gap between germline ends came to 21 bases. The length of the CDR3 is 15 residues. CDR3 nucleotides: TGTGCCAGCAGTCCCCCAGTCGGGGCAGGGGAAGGCTACACCTTC. Protein: CASSPPVGAGEGYTF.

The chain recombines TRBV7-6 with TRBJ2-1; D is perhaps TRBD2 (6 bases). V lost 5 bases, J lost 0 bases, and 14 bases lay in between. Per the germline V gene, CDR1 is SGHVS and CDR2 is FNYEAQ. The CDR3 loop spans 16 amino acids. The CDR3 DNA is TGTGCCAGCAGCCCTACTAGCCTTAGCTCCTACAATGAGCAGTTCTTC. Translation: CASSPTSLSSYNEQFF.

The chain uses TRBV11-2 and TRBJ1-2; D remains ambiguous. The V end was cut by 1 base, the J end by 0 bases, with 9 bases between. This CDR3 is built from 15 residues. Germline values: CDR1 SGHAT, CDR2 FQNNGV. This chain's CDR3 is CASSLVQQANYGYTF. The CDR3, as DNA: TGTGCCAGCAGCTTAGTACAGCAGGCTAACTATGGCTACACCTTC.

This rearrangement joins TRBV3-1 (or the pseudogene TRBV3-2) to TRBJ1-5; possible D gene TRBD1, 6 bases. Trimming shortened V by 0 bases and J by 6 bases, and 12 bases separated the two germline ends. This CDR3 region has 15 residues. Germline assignment: CDR1 LGHDT and CDR2 YNNKEL (reference sequence). The CDR3 loop is CASSQDRGGAQPQHF. The DNA of the CDR3 is TGTGCCAGCAGCCAAGATAGGGGGGGGGCTCAGCCCCAGCATTTT.

This chain connects TRBV23-1 to TRBJ2-7; perhaps TRBD1 as D (5 bases). TRBV23-1 belongs to the ORF category, with a function that is uncertain. This CDR3 is built from 16 residues. The V end was cut by 4 bases, the J end by 1 base, with 17 bases between. The CDR3 sequence is CASSPRQRTPSYEQYF. CDR3 nucleotide sequence: TGCGCCAGCAGTCCACGACAGCGTACACCATCCTACGAGCAGTACTTC.

The J gene is TRBJ2-7, the V gene TRBV5-1; 7 bases are a match to TRBD1. J lost 2 bases, V lost 4 bases, and 6 bases had no gene match. The CDR3 covers 14 residues. CDR1 and CDR2 (germline): SGHRS, YFSETQ. The DNA for the CDR3 is TGCGCCAGCAGCACACGGGACAGTACCTACGAGCAGTACTTC. Its protein is CASSTRDSTYEQYF.

The rearrangement joins TRBV6-6 to TRBJ1-2, with no clear D. The germline V gene encodes CDR1 MNHNY and CDR2 SVGAGI (reference sequence). Deletions cut 2 bases from V and 3 bases from J, with 10 bases between. The CDR3 has 14 residues. This chain's CDR3 is CASSYRGSDYGYTF. CDR3 DNA: TGTGCCAGCAGTTACCGCGGCAGCGACTATGGCTACACCTTC.

The chain uses TRBV19 and TRBJ1-1, with D unclear. This CDR3 spans 15 amino acids. Per the germline V gene, CDR1 is LNHDA and CDR2 is SQIVND (reference sequence). The ends were cut back, 2 bases at V and 0 bases at J, with 10 bases in the middle. CDR3 coding DNA: TGTGCCAGTAGTATAATGGCAGTCGTGAACACTGAAGCTTTCTTT. Translating gives CASSIMAVVNTEAFF.

The V and J genes are TRBV6-6 and TRBJ1-2; 7 nucleotides align to TRBD1. The CDR3 has 12 amino acids. The V gene's germline CDR1 is MNHNY and CDR2 SVGAGI (reference sequence). The V and J ends lost 6 bases and 6 bases, in that order; junction bases with no gene match: 4. In nucleotides, the CDR3 is TGTGCCAGCAGGCCCGGGACAGATGGCTACACCTTC. The encoded protein is CASRPGTDGYTF.

J is TRBJ1-1 and V is TRBV28; D may be TRBD1 (6 bases). Trimming left V 6 bases short and J 1 base short, with 18 bases between. The germline gives CDR1 MDHEN, CDR2 SYDVKM. The CDR3 is 16 residues long. CDR3 in amino acids: CASRTTPATGNTEAFF. Here the CDR3 DNA reads TGTGCCAGCAGAACAACGCCGGCGACAGGGAACACTGAAGCTTTCTTT.

This chain connects TRBV3-1 (or the pseudogene TRBV3-2) to TRBJ2-1; 7 bases are shared with TRBD2. V shed 1 base and J 4 bases; nucleotides not matched to a gene: 7. The germline CDR1 and CDR2 sequences are LGHDT and YNNKEL (reference sequence). This CDR3 has 16 residues. The CDR3 sequence is CASSQGLSGYYNEQFF. The CDR3 DNA sequence: TGTGCCAGCAGCCAAGGTCTTAGCGGGTATTACAATGAGCAGTTCTTC.

On this clone: The sample carries other DNA sequences with the same CDR3. J is TRBJ1-1 and V is TRBV7-9, with D uncertain. V gave up 4 bases and J gave up 4 bases, with 7 bases separating them. This CDR3 is built from 12 residues. Germline loops: CDR1 SEHNR, CDR2 FQNEAQ (reference sequence). CDR3 nucleotides: TGTGCCAGCAGCTCGAGGAGCACTGAAGCTTTCTTT. Its translation is CASSSRSTEAFF.

This chain connects TRBV6-1 to TRBJ1-3, with 7 bases identical to TRBD1. CDR3 length: 16 residues. Germline-derived CDR1 and CDR2 are MNHNS and SASEGT. The junction had 6 bases not matched to a gene; V was cut back by 4 bases and J by 0 bases. The CDR3 DNA reads as TGTGCCAGCAGTGCAGGACAGGCTTTCTCTGGAAACACCATATATTTT. Its translation is CASSAGQAFSGNTIYF.

The chain links TRBV4-1 to TRBJ1-5; the match to TRBD1 covers 8 bases. V gave up 8 bases and J gave up 5 bases; unmatched junction bases: 8. The CDR3 is 14 residues long. The V gene's germline CDR1 is MGHRA and CDR2 YSYEKL. The CDR3 coding sequence is TGCGCCAGCGCGGCGGCAGGGGGCGATCAGCCCCAGCATTTT. Protein: CASAAAGGDQPQHF.

This clone was detected a few times. The same CDR3 is also encoded by other DNA sequences in this sample. The chain uses TRBV19 and TRBJ1-2; D perhaps matches TRBD1 (6 bases). Germline lookup yields CDR1 LNHDA and CDR2 SQIVND (reference sequence). V lost 2 bases and J 2 bases, leaving 6 bases between the germline ends. This CDR3 contains 13 residues. The DNA for the CDR3 is TGTGCCAGTAGTATACAGGGGAACTATGGCTACACCTTC. This encodes CASSIQGNYGYTF.

The rearrangement joins TRBV19 to TRBJ1-2; D remains unclear. The CDR3 is made up of 13 amino acids. Trimming left V 7 bases short and J 6 bases short, with 15 bases between. The germline V gene encodes CDR1 LNHDA and CDR2 SQIVND (reference sequence). The DNA for the CDR3 is TGTGCCAGTACCAACGGTCCAGGCAATGGCTACACCTTC. As protein: CASTNGPGNGYTF.

This chain connects TRBV28 to TRBJ1-5; no firm D call. V lost 4 bases to trimming and J lost 3 bases, with 13 bases between them. The germline V gene encodes CDR1 MDHEN and CDR2 SYDVKM. The CDR3 has 15 amino acids. CDR3: CASSSSGSNNQPQHF. The CDR3 DNA reads TGTGCCAGCAGTTCCTCGGGATCTAACAATCAGCCCCAGCATTTT.

The chain couples TRBV14 to TRBJ1-2, with 9 bases fitting TRBD1. Germline trimming cut 4 bases from V and 4 bases from J; bases unmatched to any gene: 4. The V gene's germline CDR1 is SGHDN and CDR2 FVKESK. The CDR3 contains 14 residues. The CDR3, as DNA: TGTGCCAGCAGCCCCGGGACAGGGTTCTATGGCTACACCTTC. Encoded protein: CASSPGTGFYGYTF.